The 17 T cell receptor beta chains below all came from one sample that was sequenced in a study of blood T cell repertoires in COVID-19. Sequenced by immunoSEQ multiplex PCR; TCRdb stores in-frame clones only, minus some. The top ten clones hold 2.5% to 3.5% of a sample with 240,000 or so clones, more than 75% of them seen once. The sample was PBMCs or T cells enriched from blood (not recorded which). These receptors came from a woman in her thirties or forties with acute COVID-19.

V and J are TRBV5-1 and TRBJ2-3, with D possibly TRBD2 on 6 matching bases. The V end was cut by 0 bases, the J end by 0 bases, with 14 bases between. The germline gives CDR1 SGHRS, CDR2 YFSETQ. CDR3 length: 17 amino acids. The CDR3 spells CASSLGVRGFSTDTQYF. CDR3 sequence (DNA): TGCGCCAGCAGCTTGGGGGTACGGGGGTTTAGCACAGATACGCAGTATTTT.

The chain couples TRBV14 to TRBJ2-7; maybe TRBD2 (6 bases). The CDR3 spans 14 residues. Germline V gene sequence: CDR1 SGHDN, CDR2 FVKESK. Between the trimmed V and J ends, which lost 1 base and 2 bases, there was a span of 9 bases. CDR3 protein: CASSQGRGPYEQYF. The CDR3, as DNA: TGTGCCAGCAGCCAAGGGAGGGGCCCCTACGAGCAGTACTTC.

Remarks on this clone: The same CDR3 can be traced to other DNA sequences in this sample. This sequence joins TRBV19 and TRBJ2-7, with D hard to call. The CDR3 is 13 amino acids. Germline V gives CDR1 LNHDA, CDR2 SQIVND (reference sequence). Trimming pared 2 bases from V and 2 bases from J, leaving 7 bases between. DNA of the CDR3: TGTGCCAGTAGTATACGCGGTCCCTACGAGCAGTACTTC. This encodes CASSIRGPYEQYF.

The gene calls are TRBV23-1 and TRBJ1-2; 7 positions agree with TRBD1. TRBV23-1 is sorted into the ORF group, with uncertain function. V was clipped by 0 bases and J by 2 bases; unmatched bases: 12. The length of the CDR3 is 18 residues. This CDR3 reads CASSQSRTGEHLNYGYTF. The DNA of the CDR3 is TGCGCCAGCAGTCAATCGCGGACAGGAGAACACTTAAACTATGGCTACACCTTC.

This clone was detected only a few times. J is TRBJ1-5 and V is TRBV18; D gene uncertain. V lost 4 bases, J lost 0 bases, and 7 bases lay in between. This CDR3 has 14 amino acids. Germline V gene sequence: CDR1 KGHSH, CDR2 LQKENI. CDR3 loop: CASSLQDSNQPQHF. CDR3 bases: TGTGCCAGCTCACTTCAGGATAGCAATCAGCCCCAGCATTTT.

The sample holds one count of this clone. CDR3 amino acids: CASSNTGTYSYEQYF. In DNA, the CDR3 is TGTGCCAGTAGTAATACCGGGACTTACTCCTACGAGCAGTACTTC. The chain combines TRBV19 with TRBJ2-7; tentatively, D is TRBD2 (6 bases). This CDR3 has 15 residues. In germline, CDR1 is LNHDA, CDR2 SQIVND (reference sequence). Trimming left V 4 bases short and J 0 bases short, with 13 bases between.

The chain has TRBV2 and TRBJ2-1; 9 bases line up with TRBD2. This CDR3 is built from 13 residues. The V and J ends lost 5 bases and 9 bases, in that order; junction bases with no gene match: 5. Looked up from germline, CDR1 is SNHLY and CDR2 is FYNNEI. The CDR3 nucleotides read TGTGCCAGCAGTAGCGGGAGGCAGGGTGAGCAGTTCTTC. Residues: CASSSGRQGEQFF. The whole variable domain, remainder taken from reference TRBV2 and TRBJ2-1, is EPEVTQTPSHQVTQMGQEVILRCVPISNHLYFYWYRQILGQKVEFLVSFYNNEISEKSEIFDDQFSVERPDGSNFTLKIRSTKLEDSAMYFCASSSGRQGEQFFGPGTRLTVL.

The CDR3 protein is CASSLEATRANEQFF. In nucleotides, the CDR3 is TGCGCCAGCAGCTTGGAGGCGACGAGGGCAAATGAGCAGTTCTTC. This sequence joins TRBV5-1 and TRBJ2-1; possibly TRBD2 for D (5 bases). This CDR3 has 15 residues. CDR1 is SGHRS, CDR2 YFSETQ, per germline. The V gene lost 0 bases and the J gene lost 7 bases, with 14 bases spanning the gap.

V and J are TRBV27 and TRBJ2-4; 10 nucleotides align to TRBD2. The V gene end was trimmed by 6 bases and the J gene end by 7 bases; junction bases not matched to a gene: 6. This CDR3 contains 14 residues. CDR1 MNHEY and CDR2 SMNVEV come from the germline V gene (reference sequence). The CDR3 region is CASRIASGSNIQYF. CDR3 bases: TGTGCCAGCAGAATCGCTAGCGGGAGTAACATTCAGTACTTC.

This clone has more than one count but fewer than ten. The chain joins TRBV7-9 to TRBJ1-6; no firm D call. The germline gives CDR1 SEHNR, CDR2 FQNEAQ (reference sequence). This CDR3 comprises 15 residues. Between the trimmed V and J ends, which lost 5 bases and 7 bases, there was a span of 15 bases. For the CDR3, the DNA is TGTGCCAGCAGCCGATTGGACGGGAAGAATTCACCCCTCCACTTT. Protein sequence: CASSRLDGKNSPLHF.

This clone has a single count. The junction and the germline gene differ at one end; a read error may be behind it. V usage is TRBV4-1 and J usage is TRBJ2-2, with D perhaps matching TRBD1 or TRBD2 (6 bases each). The CDR3 is made up of 15 amino acids. From germline, CDR1 is MGHRA and CDR2 YSYEKL. CDR3 in DNA: TGCGCCAGCAACCAAGGGGGGCGTAGCACCGGGGAGCTGTTTTTT. Translated: CASNQGGRSTGELFF.

The rearrangement joins TRBV7-9 to TRBJ1-1, with D tentatively TRBD1 (6 bases). Trimming removed 5 bases at V and 0 bases at J, with 13 bases between. Germline V gene lookup returns CDR1 SEHNR and CDR2 FQNEAQ (reference sequence). The CDR3 runs to 15 residues. CDR3 nucleotides: TGTGCCAGCAGCCTACAGGGACATTTGAACACTGAAGCTTTCTTT. Protein sequence: CASSLQGHLNTEAFF.

V and J are TRBV29-1 and TRBJ1-2, with 7 bases fitting TRBD1. The CDR3 length is 13 residues. Germline lookup yields CDR1 SQVTM and CDR2 ANQGSEA. The junction had 1 base not matched to a gene; V was cut back by 0 bases and J by 3 bases. CDR3 region: CSVEDTGDYGYTF. DNA for the CDR3: TGCAGCGTTGAAGATACAGGGGACTATGGCTACACCTTC.

This clone occurred many times. V usage is TRBV12-3 or TRBV12-4 and J usage is TRBJ1-6; D ambiguous. The ends were cut back, 3 bases at V and 7 bases at J, with 7 bases in the middle. This CDR3 is built from 13 residues. The CDR3: CASSFLGNSPLHF. Here the CDR3 DNA reads TGTGCCAGCAGTTTTTTGGGCAATTCACCCCTCCACTTT.

The V and J genes are TRBV15 and TRBJ2-7; 10 bases map to TRBD2. The germline gives CDR1 LNHNV, CDR2 YYDKDF (reference sequence). CDR3 size: 17 residues. V dropped 3 bases and J dropped 6; count of bases not matched to a gene: 14. This CDR3 is CATSRSLGLAGAGEQYF. The CDR3 DNA follows: TGTGCCACCAGCAGGTCGTTAGGGCTAGCGGGAGCGGGCGAGCAGTACTTC.

In its sample, this clone was seen a few times. CDR3 amino acids: CSASSQKQFF. The CDR3 DNA sequence: TGCAGTGCTAGTTCACAGAAGCAGTTCTTC. The chain recombines TRBV20-1 with TRBJ2-1; D not certain. The germline V and J ends were trimmed by 3 bases and 11 bases, with 8 bases remaining between them. The length of the CDR3 is 10 residues. Germline-derived CDR1 and CDR2 are DFQATT and SNEGSKA (reference sequence).

The rearrangement joins TRBV7-2 to TRBJ2-7; 9 bases fit TRBD1. Germline V gene sequence: CDR1 SGHTA, CDR2 FQGNSA. The length of the CDR3 is 14 residues. After removal of 5 bases from V and 1 base from J, the junction contained 3 bases not matched to a gene. CDR3 protein: CASSRDRASYEQYF. Written as DNA, the CDR3 is TGTGCCAGCAGCCGGGACAGGGCATCCTACGAGCAGTACTTC.